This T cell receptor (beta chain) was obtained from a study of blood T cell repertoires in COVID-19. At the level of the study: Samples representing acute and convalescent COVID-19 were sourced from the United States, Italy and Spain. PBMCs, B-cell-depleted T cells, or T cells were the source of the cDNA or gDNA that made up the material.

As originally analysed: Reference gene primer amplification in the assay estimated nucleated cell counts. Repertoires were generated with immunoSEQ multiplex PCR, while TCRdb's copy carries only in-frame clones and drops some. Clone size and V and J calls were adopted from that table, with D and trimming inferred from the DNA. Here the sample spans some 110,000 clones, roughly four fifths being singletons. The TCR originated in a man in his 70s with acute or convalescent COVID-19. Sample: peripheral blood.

CDR3: CASSEGLNKNIQYF. In nucleotides, the CDR3 is TGCGCCAGCAGCGAGGGACTTAACAAAAACATTCAGTACTTC. The J gene is TRBJ2-4, the V gene TRBV5-1; D is perhaps TRBD2 (6 bases). The germline V and J ends were trimmed by 4 bases and 3 bases, with 11 bases remaining between them. This CDR3 is built from 14 residues. Germline assignment: CDR1 SGHRS and CDR2 YFSETQ.